This T cell receptor beta chain was found in a study of control samples from healthy donors and cancer patients. CDR1 is SGHKS, CDR2 YYEKEE, per germline (reference sequence). V was clipped by 4 bases and J by 6 bases, with 10 bases between them. This CDR3 has 13 residues. Sequenced by immunoSEQ multiplex PCR; TCRdb stores in-frame clones only, minus some. The sample lists fewer than 40,000 clones, approximately 95% occurring once. The material sequenced was PBMCs. The origin of this receptor is a man aged 35 to 55 with colorectal cancer. The rearrangement uses TRBV5-5 and TRBJ2-2; D unresolved. The chain's CDR3 is CASSPYLAGELFF. The CDR3 DNA reads as TGTGCCAGCAGCCCCTACCTAGCCGGGGAGCTGTTTTTT. Using reference TRBV5-5 and TRBJ2-2 for the parts outside the CDR3, the full variable domain is DAGVTQSPTHLIKTRGQQVTLRCSPISGHKSVSWYQQVLGQGPQFIFQYYEKEERGRGNFPDRFSARQFPNYSSELNVNALLLGDSALYLCASSPYLAGELFFGEGSRLTVL.